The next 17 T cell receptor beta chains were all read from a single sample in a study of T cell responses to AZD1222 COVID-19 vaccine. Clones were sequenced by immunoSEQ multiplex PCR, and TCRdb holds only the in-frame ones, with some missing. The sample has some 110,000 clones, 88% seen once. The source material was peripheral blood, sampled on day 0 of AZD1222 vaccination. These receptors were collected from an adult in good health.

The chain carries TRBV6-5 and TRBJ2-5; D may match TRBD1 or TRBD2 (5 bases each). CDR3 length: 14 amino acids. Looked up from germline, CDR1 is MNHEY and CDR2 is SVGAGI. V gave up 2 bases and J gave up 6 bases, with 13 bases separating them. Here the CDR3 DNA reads TGTGCCAGCAGTTACCTCGGGACGACTCAGACCCAGTACTTC. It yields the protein CASSYLGTTQTQYF.

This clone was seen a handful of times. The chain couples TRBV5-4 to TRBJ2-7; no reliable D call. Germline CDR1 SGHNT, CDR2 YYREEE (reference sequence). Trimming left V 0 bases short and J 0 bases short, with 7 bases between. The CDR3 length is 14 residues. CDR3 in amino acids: CASSLGAGSYEQYF. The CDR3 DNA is TGTGCCAGCAGCTTGGGTGCTGGCTCCTACGAGCAGTACTTC.

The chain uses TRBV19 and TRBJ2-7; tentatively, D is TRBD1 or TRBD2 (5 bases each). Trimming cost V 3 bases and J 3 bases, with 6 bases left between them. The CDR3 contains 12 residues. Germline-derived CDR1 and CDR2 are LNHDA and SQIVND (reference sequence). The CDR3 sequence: CASSMGDYEQYF. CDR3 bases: TGTGCCAGTAGTATGGGGGACTACGAGCAGTACTTC.

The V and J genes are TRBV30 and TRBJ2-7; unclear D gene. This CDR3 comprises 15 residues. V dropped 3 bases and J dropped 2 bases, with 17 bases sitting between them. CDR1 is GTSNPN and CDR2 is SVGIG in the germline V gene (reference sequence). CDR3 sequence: CAWREPSGAAYEQYF. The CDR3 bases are TGTGCCTGGAGAGAGCCCTCTGGCGCAGCCTACGAGCAGTACTTC.

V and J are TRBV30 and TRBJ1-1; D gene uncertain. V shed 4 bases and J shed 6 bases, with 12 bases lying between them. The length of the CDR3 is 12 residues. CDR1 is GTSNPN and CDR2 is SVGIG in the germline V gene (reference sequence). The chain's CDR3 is CAWNAVYAEAFF. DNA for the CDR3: TGTGCCTGGAATGCGGTTTACGCTGAAGCTTTCTTT. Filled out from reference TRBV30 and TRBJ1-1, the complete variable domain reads SQTIHQWPATLVQPVGSPLSLECTVEGTSNPNLYWYRQAAGRGLQLLFYSVGIGQISSEVPQNLSASRPQDRQFILSSKKLLLSDSGFYLCAWNAVYAEAFFGQGTRLTVV.

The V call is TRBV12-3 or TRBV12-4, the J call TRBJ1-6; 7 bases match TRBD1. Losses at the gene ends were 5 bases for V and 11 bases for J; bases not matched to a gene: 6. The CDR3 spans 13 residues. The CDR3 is CASSEQGGTPLHF. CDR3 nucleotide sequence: TGTGCCAGCAGTGAGCAGGGGGGAACACCCCTCCACTTT.

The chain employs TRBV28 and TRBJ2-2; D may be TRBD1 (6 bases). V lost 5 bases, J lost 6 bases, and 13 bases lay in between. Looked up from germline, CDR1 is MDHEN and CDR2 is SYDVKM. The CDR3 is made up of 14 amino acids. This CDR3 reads CASSLGATAGELFF. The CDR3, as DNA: TGTGCCAGCAGTCTGGGGGCGACGGCCGGGGAGCTGTTTTTT.

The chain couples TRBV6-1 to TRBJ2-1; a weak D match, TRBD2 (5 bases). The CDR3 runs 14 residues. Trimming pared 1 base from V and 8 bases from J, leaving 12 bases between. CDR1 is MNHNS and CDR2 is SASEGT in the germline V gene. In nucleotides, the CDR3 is TGTGCCAGCAGTGAAGGAACTAGTCTCTATGAGCAGTTCTTC. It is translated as CASSEGTSLYEQFF.

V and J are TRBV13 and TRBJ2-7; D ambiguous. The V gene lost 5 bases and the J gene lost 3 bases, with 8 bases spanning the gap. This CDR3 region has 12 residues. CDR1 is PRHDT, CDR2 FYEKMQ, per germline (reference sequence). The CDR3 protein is CASSISVYEQYF. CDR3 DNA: TGTGCCAGCAGCATATCAGTCTACGAGCAGTACTTC.

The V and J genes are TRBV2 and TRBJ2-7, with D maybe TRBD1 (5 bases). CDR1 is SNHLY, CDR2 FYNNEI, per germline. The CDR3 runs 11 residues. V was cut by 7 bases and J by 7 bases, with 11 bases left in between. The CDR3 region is CASKQVWEQYF. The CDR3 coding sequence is TGTGCCAGCAAACAGGTCTGGGAGCAGTACTTC.

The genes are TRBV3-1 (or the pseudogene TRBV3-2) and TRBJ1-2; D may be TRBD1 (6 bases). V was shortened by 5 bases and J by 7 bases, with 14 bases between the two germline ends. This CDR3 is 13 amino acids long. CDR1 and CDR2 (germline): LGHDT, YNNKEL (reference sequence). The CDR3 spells CASSSQGLGGYTF. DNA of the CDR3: TGTGCCAGCAGCTCACAGGGTTTAGGTGGCTACACCTTC.

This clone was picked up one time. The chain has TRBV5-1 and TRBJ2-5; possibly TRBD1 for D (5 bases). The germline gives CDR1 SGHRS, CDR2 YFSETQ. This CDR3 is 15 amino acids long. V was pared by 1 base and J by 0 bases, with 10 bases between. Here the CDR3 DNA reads TGCGCCAGCAGCTTGAGGGGTACTTACCAAGAGACCCAGTACTTC. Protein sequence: CASSLRGTYQETQYF.

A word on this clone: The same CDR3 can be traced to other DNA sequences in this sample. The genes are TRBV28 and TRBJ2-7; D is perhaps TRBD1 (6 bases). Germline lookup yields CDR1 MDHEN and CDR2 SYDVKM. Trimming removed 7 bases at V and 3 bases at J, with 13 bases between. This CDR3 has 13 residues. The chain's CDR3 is CASTPGQSYEQYF. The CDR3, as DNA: TGTGCCAGCACTCCGGGACAAAGCTACGAGCAGTACTTC.

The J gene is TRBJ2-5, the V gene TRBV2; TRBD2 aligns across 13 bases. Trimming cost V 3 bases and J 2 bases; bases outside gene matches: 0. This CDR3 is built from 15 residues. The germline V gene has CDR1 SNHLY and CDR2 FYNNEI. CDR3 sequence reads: CASSEGLAGQETQYF. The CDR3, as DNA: TGTGCCAGCAGTGAGGGACTAGCGGGACAAGAGACCCAGTACTTC.

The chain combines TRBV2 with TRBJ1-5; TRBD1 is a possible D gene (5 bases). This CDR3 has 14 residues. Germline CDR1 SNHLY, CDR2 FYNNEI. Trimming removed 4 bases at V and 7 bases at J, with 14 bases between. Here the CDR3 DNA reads TGTGCCAGCAGTGGGCCCAGTGGGGGGCAGCCCCAGCATTTT. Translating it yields CASSGPSGGQPQHF.

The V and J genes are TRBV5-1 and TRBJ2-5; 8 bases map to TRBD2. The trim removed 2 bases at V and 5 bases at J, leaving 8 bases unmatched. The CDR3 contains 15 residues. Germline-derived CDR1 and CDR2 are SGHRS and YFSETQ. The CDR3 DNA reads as TGCGCCAGCAGCTTAACCGGGAGGGCGGAGGAGACCCAGTACTTC. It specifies CASSLTGRAEETQYF.

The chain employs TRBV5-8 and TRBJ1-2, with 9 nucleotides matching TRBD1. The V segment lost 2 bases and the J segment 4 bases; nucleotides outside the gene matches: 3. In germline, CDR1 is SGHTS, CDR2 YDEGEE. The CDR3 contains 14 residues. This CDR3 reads CASSFDRGSYGYTF. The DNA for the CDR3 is TGTGCCAGCAGCTTCGACAGGGGGAGCTATGGCTACACCTTC.